Detailed here is one TCR beta chain. Its specificity is not known. Clones were sequenced by immunoSEQ multiplex PCR, and TCRdb holds only the in-frame ones, with some missing. The data show around 100,000 clones, about 85% seen once. V gave up 0 bases and J gave up 3 bases; unmatched junction bases: 14. The length of the CDR3 is 18 residues. CDR1 is SGDLS, CDR2 YYNGEE, per germline. This sample is part of a study of T cell responses to AZD1222 COVID-19 vaccine. Study-wide results and caveats: Repertoires were obtained solely post-peak T cell response. Unmutated variant regions are reportedly the target of nearly half of TCRs that are spike-specific.

The rearrangement joins TRBV9 to TRBJ2-7, with 8 bases aligning to TRBD2. The TCR originated in an adult who received the AZD1222 COVID-19 vaccine. Sequenced material: peripheral blood, taken 28 days after the second AZD1222 dose. Here the CDR3 DNA reads TGTGCCAGCAGCGTAGGGACTAGCTCCAAGGGATCGTTCTACGAGCAGTACTTC. Translated: CASSVGTSSKGSFYEQYF.